One and the same sample provided the 2 T cell receptor beta chains below, sequenced in a study of CD8 T cells in Susac syndrome (dated by TCRdb to the late 2010s). Preparation of the library involved the immunoSEQ multiplex PCR assay. RNA was extracted with the RNeasy kit and roughly 0.45 to 1 ug was reverse transcribed using random hexamers. TCRdb passed the public sequencing reads through fastp at Q25 and MiXCR, retaining productive beta sequences. All rows with the same CDR3 protein become a single entry with the most common DNA and genes. The sample table shows 190,000 or so distinct CDR3 sequences, and 85% to 95% are seen once. Of the sample, 0.082% is held by the ten largest clones. The sample taken for sequencing was CD4+ T cells from PBMCs. Source of these receptors: a human donor with multiple sclerosis.

This clonotype is a singleton in its sample. The chain employs TRBV2 and TRBJ2-1; D remains ambiguous. V was pared by 5 bases and J by 3 bases, with 8 bases between. From germline, CDR1 is SNHLY and CDR2 FYNNEI. The CDR3 runs 13 residues. The CDR3 sequence is CASSRILYNEQFF. The CDR3 DNA follows: TGTGCCAGCAGTCGGATCCTCTACAATGAGCAGTTCTTC.

The chain links TRBV11-1 to TRBJ2-1; a possible D gene is TRBD1 (6 bases). The CDR3 is 12 residues long. Trimming left V 5 bases short and J 14 bases short, with 16 bases between. Germline CDR1 and CDR2: SGHAT and FQDESV (reference sequence). CDR3 region: CASSLDSPGKFF. Written as DNA, the CDR3 is TGTGCCAGCAGCCTGGACAGCCCTGGGAAGTTCTTC.